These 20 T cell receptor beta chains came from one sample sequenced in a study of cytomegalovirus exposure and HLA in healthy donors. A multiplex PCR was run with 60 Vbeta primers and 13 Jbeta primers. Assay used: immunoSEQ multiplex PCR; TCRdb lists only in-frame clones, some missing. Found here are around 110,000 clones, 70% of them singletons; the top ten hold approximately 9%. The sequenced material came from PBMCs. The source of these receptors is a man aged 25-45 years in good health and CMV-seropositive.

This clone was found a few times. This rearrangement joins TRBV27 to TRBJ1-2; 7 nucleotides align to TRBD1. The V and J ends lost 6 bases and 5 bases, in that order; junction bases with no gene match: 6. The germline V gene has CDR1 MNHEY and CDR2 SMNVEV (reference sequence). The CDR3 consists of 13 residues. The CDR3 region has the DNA TGTGCCAGCAGGGCGACAGGGTCATATGGCTACACCTTC. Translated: CASRATGSYGYTF.

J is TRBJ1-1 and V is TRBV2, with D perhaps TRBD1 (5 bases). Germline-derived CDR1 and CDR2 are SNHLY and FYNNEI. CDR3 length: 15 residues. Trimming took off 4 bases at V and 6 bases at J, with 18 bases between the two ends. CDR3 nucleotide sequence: TGTGCCAGCAGTGCTGAAGAACCCAAGGGGTCTGAAGCTTTCTTT. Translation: CASSAEEPKGSEAFF.

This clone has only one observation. CDR3 sequence: CASRGNRQPVNQPQHF. CDR3 DNA sequence: TGCGCCAGCAGAGGCAATCGACAGCCAGTGAATCAGCCCCAGCATTTT. The V gene is TRBV10-2, the J gene TRBJ1-5, with D possibly being TRBD1 (5 bases). The V gene lost 6 bases and the J gene lost 4 bases, with 19 bases spanning the gap. Germline CDR1 WSHSY, CDR2 SAAADI. This CDR3 region has 16 residues.

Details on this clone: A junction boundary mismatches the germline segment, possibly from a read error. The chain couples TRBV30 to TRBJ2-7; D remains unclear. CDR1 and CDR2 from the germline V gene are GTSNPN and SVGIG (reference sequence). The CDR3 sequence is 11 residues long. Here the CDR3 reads CAWSVYPHLIF. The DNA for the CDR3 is TGTGCCTGGAGTGTCTACCCGCACCTCATCTTC. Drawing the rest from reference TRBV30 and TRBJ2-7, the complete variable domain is SQTIHQWPATLVQPVGSPLSLECTVEGTSNPNLYWYRQAAGRGLQLLFYSVGIGQISSEVPQNLSASRPQDRQFILSSKKLLLSDSGFYLCAWSVYPHLIFGPGTRLTVT.

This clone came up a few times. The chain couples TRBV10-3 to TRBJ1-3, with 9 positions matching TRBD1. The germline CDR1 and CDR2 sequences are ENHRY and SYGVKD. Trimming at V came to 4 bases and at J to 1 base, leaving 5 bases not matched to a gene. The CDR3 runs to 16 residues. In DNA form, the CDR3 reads TGTGCCATCAGTGCGACAGGGGGAACGTCTGGAAACACCATATATTTT. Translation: CAISATGGTSGNTIYF.

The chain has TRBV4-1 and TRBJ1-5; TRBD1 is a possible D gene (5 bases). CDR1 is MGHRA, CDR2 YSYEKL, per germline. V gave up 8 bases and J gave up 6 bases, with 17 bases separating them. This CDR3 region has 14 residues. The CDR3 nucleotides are TGCGCCAGCCAGAGCCTAGGGGTGGGTCAGCCCCAGCATTTT. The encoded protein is CASQSLGVGQPQHF.

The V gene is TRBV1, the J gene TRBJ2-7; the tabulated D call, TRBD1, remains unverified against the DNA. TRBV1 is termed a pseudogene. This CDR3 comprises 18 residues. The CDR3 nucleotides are TGCACCAGCAGCCAGGACCCTGACCGGGACAGCTTTACCTACGAGCAGTACGTC. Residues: CTSSQDPDRDSFTYEQYV.

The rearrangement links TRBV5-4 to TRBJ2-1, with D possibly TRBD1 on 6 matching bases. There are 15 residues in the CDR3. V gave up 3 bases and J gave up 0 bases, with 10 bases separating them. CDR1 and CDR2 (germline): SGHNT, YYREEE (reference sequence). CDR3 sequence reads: CASSYGQSSYNEQFF. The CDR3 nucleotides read TGTGCCAGCAGCTACGGACAGTCCTCCTACAATGAGCAGTTCTTC.

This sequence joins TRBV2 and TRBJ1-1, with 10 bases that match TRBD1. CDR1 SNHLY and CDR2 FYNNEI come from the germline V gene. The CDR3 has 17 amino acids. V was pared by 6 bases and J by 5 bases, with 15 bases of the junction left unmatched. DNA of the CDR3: TGTGCCAGCAGACGAATGGGGACGACAGGGGGCATAACTGAAGCTTTCTTT. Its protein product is CASRRMGTTGGITEAFF.

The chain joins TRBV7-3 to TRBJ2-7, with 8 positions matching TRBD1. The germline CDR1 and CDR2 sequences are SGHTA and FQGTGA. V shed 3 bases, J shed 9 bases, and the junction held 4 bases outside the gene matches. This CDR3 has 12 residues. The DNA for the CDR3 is TGTGCCAGCAGCTTTACGGGGACAGGGCAGTACGTC. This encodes CASSFTGTGQYV.

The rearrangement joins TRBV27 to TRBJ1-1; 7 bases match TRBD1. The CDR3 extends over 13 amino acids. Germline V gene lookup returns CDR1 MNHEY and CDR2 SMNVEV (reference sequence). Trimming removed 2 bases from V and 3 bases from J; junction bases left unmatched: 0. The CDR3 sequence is CASSLDRDTEAFF. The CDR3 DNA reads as TGTGCCAGCAGTTTAGACAGGGACACTGAAGCTTTCTTT.

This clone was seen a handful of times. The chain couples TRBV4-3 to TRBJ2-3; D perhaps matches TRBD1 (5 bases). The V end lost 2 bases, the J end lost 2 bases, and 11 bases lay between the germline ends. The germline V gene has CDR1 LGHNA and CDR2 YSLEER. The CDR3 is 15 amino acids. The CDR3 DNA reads TGCGCCAGCAGCCAACTTACAGGCTCCACAGATACGCAGTATTTT. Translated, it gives CASSQLTGSTDTQYF.

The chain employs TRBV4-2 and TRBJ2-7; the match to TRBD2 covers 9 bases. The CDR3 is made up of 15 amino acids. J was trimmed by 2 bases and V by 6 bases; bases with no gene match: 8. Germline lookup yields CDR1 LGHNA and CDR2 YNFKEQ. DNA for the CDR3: TGTGCCAGCAGGAAGATGGGACTAGCCCCCTACGAGCAGTACTTC. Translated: CASRKMGLAPYEQYF.

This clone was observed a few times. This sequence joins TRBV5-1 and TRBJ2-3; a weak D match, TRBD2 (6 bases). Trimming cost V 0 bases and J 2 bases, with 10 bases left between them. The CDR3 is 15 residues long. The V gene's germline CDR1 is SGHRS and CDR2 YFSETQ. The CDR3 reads CASSLGREITDTQYF. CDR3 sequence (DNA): TGCGCCAGCAGCTTGGGACGGGAGATCACAGATACGCAGTATTTT.

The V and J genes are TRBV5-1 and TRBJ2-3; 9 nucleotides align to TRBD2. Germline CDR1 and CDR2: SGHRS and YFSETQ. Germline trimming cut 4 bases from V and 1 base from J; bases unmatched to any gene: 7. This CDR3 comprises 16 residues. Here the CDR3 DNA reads TGCGCCAGCAGCCCCGGGGCTAGCGGGGGCACAGATACGCAGTATTTT. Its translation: CASSPGASGGTDTQYF.

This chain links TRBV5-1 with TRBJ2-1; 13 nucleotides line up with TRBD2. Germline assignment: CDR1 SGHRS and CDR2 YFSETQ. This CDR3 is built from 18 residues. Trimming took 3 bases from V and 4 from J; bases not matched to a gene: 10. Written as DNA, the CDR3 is TGCGCCAGCAGCTGGGGGGGGACTAGCGGGGCCGGGTACAATGAGCAGTTCTTC. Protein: CASSWGGTSGAGYNEQFF.

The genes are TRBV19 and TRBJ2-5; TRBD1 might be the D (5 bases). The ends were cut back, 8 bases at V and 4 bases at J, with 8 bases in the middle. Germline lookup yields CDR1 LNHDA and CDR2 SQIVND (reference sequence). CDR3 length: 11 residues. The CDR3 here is CASGQGETQYF. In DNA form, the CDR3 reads TGTGCCAGTGGTCAGGGAGAGACCCAGTACTTC.

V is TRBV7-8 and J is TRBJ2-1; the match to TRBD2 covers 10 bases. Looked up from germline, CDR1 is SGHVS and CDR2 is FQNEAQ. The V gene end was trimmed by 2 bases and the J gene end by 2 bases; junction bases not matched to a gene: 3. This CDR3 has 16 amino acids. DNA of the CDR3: TGTGCCAGCAGCTTAAAGCGGGGGGGAACCTACAATGAGCAGTTCTTC. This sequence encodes CASSLKRGGTYNEQFF.

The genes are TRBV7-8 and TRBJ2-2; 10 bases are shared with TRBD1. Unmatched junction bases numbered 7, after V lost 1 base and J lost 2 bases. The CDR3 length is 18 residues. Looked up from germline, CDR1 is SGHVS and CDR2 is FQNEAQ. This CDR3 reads CASSLETGGSLNTGELFF. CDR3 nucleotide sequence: TGTGCCAGCAGCTTAGAGACAGGGGGCAGTTTAAACACCGGGGAGCTGTTTTTT.

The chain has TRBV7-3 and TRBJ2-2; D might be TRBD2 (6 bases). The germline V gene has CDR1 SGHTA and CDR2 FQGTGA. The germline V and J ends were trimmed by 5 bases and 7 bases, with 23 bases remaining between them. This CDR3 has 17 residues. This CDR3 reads CASSLASGGRPIGELFF. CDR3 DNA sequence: TGTGCCAGCAGCCTAGCGTCAGGCGGCCGTCCAATCGGGGAGCTGTTTTTT.